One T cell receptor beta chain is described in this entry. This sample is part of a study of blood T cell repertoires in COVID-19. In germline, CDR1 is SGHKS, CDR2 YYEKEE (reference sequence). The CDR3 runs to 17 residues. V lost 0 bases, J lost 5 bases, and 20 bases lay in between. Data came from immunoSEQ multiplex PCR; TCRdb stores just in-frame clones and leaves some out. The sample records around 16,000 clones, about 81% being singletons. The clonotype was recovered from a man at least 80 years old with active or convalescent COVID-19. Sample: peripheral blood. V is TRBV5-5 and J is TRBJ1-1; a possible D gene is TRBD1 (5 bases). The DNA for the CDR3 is TGTGCCAGCAGCTTGGGAGCAAGGGGAGGGTTGAGAACTGAAGCTTTCTTT. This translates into CASSLGARGGLRTEAFF.